The 22 T cell receptor beta chains given below trace back to one sample, sequenced in a study of T cells in Graves' hyperthyroidism and ophthalmopathy. Authors of the study amplified TCR beta CDR3 regions from RNA transcripts. TCR CDR3 underwent first-round RT-PCR with the HTBI primer set. TCRdb analysed the multiplex PCR reads with MiXCR anew, one entry per CDR3 protein. The table includes under 400,000 distinct CDR3 sequences, 15% to 20% detected once. The material sequenced was blood. These receptors all stem from a woman aged 50 to 60 with Graves' hyperthyroidism.

The gene calls are TRBV12-3 or TRBV12-4 and TRBJ2-1, with D perhaps TRBD1 (5 bases). The ends were cut back, 6 bases at V and 4 bases at J, with 16 bases in the middle. This CDR3 comprises 15 residues. The CDR3 sequence: CASSPTRRGYNEQFF. The CDR3 DNA sequence: TGTGCCAGCAGCCCCACTCGAAGGGGTTACAATGAGCAGTTCTTC.

This clonotype was detected a few times. The gene calls are TRBV5-1 and TRBJ2-3; the match to TRBD2 covers 9 bases. The CDR3 contains 16 residues. The V segment lost 4 bases and the J segment 2 bases; nucleotides outside the gene matches: 8. Germline V CDR1 and CDR2: SGHRS, YFSETQ. CDR3 loop: CASSPIAGVDTDTQYF. The CDR3 region has the DNA TGCGCCAGCAGCCCAATAGCGGGAGTGGACACAGATACGCAGTATTTT.

In this sample, this clonotype turned up many times. The chain employs TRBV7-3 and TRBJ2-7, with 9 bases fitting TRBD1. V shed 1 base, J shed 6 bases, and the junction held 10 bases outside the gene matches. CDR1 and CDR2 (germline): SGHTA, FQGTGA. The CDR3 consists of 16 residues. This CDR3 reads CASSLNGPGTGFEQYF. The CDR3 DNA reads as TGTGCCAGCAGCTTAAACGGTCCCGGGACAGGGTTCGAGCAGTACTTC.

This clonotype was found many times. V gene TRBV20-1 combines with J gene TRBJ2-3, with a possible D match to TRBD2 (6 bases). Germline V gene data show CDR1 as DFQATT and CDR2 as SNEGSKA (reference sequence). Trimming pared 6 bases from V and 2 bases from J, leaving 15 bases between. This CDR3 comprises 14 residues. The CDR3 bases are TGCAGTGCGGTAAGCCGGAGGGTCACAGATACGCAGTATTTT. Translated: CSAVSRRVTDTQYF.

The J gene is TRBJ1-1, the V gene TRBV7-9, with 8 bases that match TRBD1. CDR1 is SEHNR, CDR2 FQNEAQ, per germline (reference sequence). The CDR3 spans 13 residues. J was trimmed by 6 bases and V by 5 bases; bases with no gene match: 5. This chain's CDR3 is CASSGGQVPEAFF. Here the CDR3 DNA reads TGTGCCAGCAGCGGGGGACAGGTCCCTGAAGCTTTCTTT.

Only a few counts were recorded for this clonotype. The chain links TRBV28 to TRBJ2-7, with TRBD1 matching over 10 bases. V trimming: 7 bases; J trimming: 4 bases; junction bases outside the gene matches: 4. Germline V gives CDR1 MDHEN, CDR2 SYDVKM. There are 13 residues in the CDR3. Here the CDR3 reads CASKTGGGYEQYF. The CDR3 bases are TGTGCCAGCAAGACAGGGGGCGGGTACGAGCAGTACTTC.

The table lists this clonotype with a few counts. The chain joins TRBV20-1 to TRBJ2-1; 14 nucleotides align to TRBD2. After removal of 7 bases from V and 1 base from J, the junction contained 6 bases not matched to a gene. The CDR3 has 16 amino acids. In germline, CDR1 is DFQATT, CDR2 SNEGSKA (reference sequence). The CDR3 DNA reads as TGCAGTGTCGGGACTAGCGGGAGTAGTTCCTACAATGAGCAGTTCTTC. Translating it yields CSVGTSGSSSYNEQFF.

Concerning this clonotype itself: A read error is possible here, since a much larger clone lies one base away. The chain couples TRBV6-5 to TRBJ2-7; 10 nucleotides match TRBD2. The CDR3 is 14 amino acids. Germline V gene data show CDR1 as MNHEY and CDR2 as SVGAGI. The CDR3 here is CASSSSGGSCEQYF. The CDR3 DNA sequence: TGTGCCAGCAGTTCTAGCGGGGGTTCCTGCGAGCAGTACTTC.

The table lists this clonotype with a few counts. The chain links TRBV7-9 to TRBJ2-7; D gene unclear. This CDR3 spans 12 amino acids. Germline CDR1 and CDR2: SEHNR and FQNEAQ (reference sequence). Trimming cost V 3 bases and J 5 bases, with 8 bases left between them. CDR3 amino acids: CASSFGFNEQYF. As DNA, the CDR3 is TGTGCCAGCAGCTTCGGGTTTAACGAGCAGTACTTC.

This clonotype was found once. The chain joins TRBV2 to TRBJ2-7; D may be TRBD2 (5 bases). Between the trimmed V and J ends, which lost 6 bases and 3 bases, there was a span of 9 bases. Germline V CDR1 and CDR2: SNHLY, FYNNEI. The CDR3 is 12 residues long. The CDR3 DNA reads as TGTGCCAGCAGGCGGGTCCACTACGAGCAGTACTTC. It specifies CASRRVHYEQYF.

For this clonotype: A single base separates this from a much larger clone, so it may be a read error. The chain employs TRBV11-3 and TRBJ2-2; D may be TRBD1 or TRBD2 (5 bases each). CDR3 size: 12 residues. Germline assignment: CDR1 SGHNT and CDR2 YENEEA. The CDR3 nucleotides are TGTGCCAGCAGCTTACCCAGAGGGGAGCTGCTTTTT. Translated, it gives CASSLPRGELLF.

The sample holds many counts of this clonotype. The gene calls are TRBV2 and TRBJ2-3, with no clear D. Germline V CDR1 and CDR2: SNHLY, FYNNEI. The CDR3 length is 14 residues. Trimming cost V 6 bases and J 0 bases, with 10 bases left between them. CDR3: CASRATPSTDTQYF. CDR3 in DNA: TGTGCCAGCAGAGCTACGCCGAGCACAGATACGCAGTATTTT.

This clonotype was seen repeatedly, ten times or more. The chain employs TRBV2 and TRBJ2-7, with TRBD2 as a possible D gene (5 bases). The CDR3 runs 13 residues. V shed 2 bases and J shed 3 bases, with 8 bases lying between them. Germline V gene data show CDR1 as SNHLY and CDR2 as FYNNEI. DNA of the CDR3: TGTGCCAGCAGTGAATCCGGGGTCTACGAGCAGTACTTC. Residues: CASSESGVYEQYF.

There are many counts of this clonotype. The chain has TRBV20-1 and TRBJ2-1, with 7 positions matching TRBD2. Germline assignment: CDR1 DFQATT and CDR2 SNEGSKA (reference sequence). The V segment lost 1 base and the J segment 7 bases; nucleotides outside the gene matches: 10. The CDR3 is 15 residues long. The CDR3 DNA is TGCAGTGCTAGAGCAGGGAGCGGGACGTCGAATGAGCAGTTCTTC. Protein product: CSARAGSGTSNEQFF.

This clonotype appeared a few times. This sequence joins TRBV6-1 and TRBJ2-1; TRBD2 aligns across 7 bases. This CDR3 is 13 amino acids long. The V and J ends lost 8 bases and 5 bases, in that order; junction bases with no gene match: 6. CDR1 MNHNS and CDR2 SASEGT come from the germline V gene. CDR3 nucleotide sequence: TGTGCCAGCTACCCGGGACTAAACAATGAGCAGTTCTTC. Translating gives CASYPGLNNEQFF.

A few counts support this clonotype. The rearrangement uses TRBV12-3 or TRBV12-4 and TRBJ1-3; a weak D match, TRBD1 (5 bases). V lost 3 bases and J 0 bases, leaving 15 bases between the germline ends. The CDR3 sequence is 17 residues long. The CDR3 region is CASSFWAGPFSGNTIYF. CDR3 coding DNA: TGTGCCAGCAGTTTTTGGGCAGGGCCCTTCTCTGGAAACACCATATATTTT.

This clonotype came up a few times. The V call is TRBV24-1, the J call TRBJ1-6; maybe TRBD1 (6 bases). Germline CDR1 and CDR2: KGHDR and SFDVKD. The V gene lost 12 bases and the J gene lost 7 bases, with 18 bases spanning the gap. The CDR3 has 14 residues. The CDR3 here is CASHRRGKNSPLHF. The CDR3 coding sequence is TGTGCCTCGCACCGCAGGGGAAAGAATTCACCCCTCCACTTT.

This clonotype was recorded many times. The V gene is TRBV3-1, the J gene TRBJ2-5, with 7 bases lining up with TRBD2. In germline, CDR1 is LGHDT, CDR2 YNNKEL (reference sequence). This CDR3 contains 13 residues. Unmatched junction bases numbered 5, after V lost 5 bases and J lost 5 bases. For the CDR3, the DNA is TGTGCCAGCAGCGAACTAGCGAGGGAGACCCAGTACTTC. Amino acid sequence: CASSELARETQYF.

This clonotype appeared a few times. The rearrangement joins TRBV7-9 to TRBJ2-2; possible D gene TRBD2, 5 bases. The CDR3 covers 16 residues. Germline CDR1 is SEHNR and CDR2 is FQNEAQ (reference sequence). Trimming stripped 0 bases from V and 4 bases from J, with 12 bases between. CDR3 loop: CASSLARLARTGELFF. The CDR3 bases are TGTGCCAGCAGCTTAGCGCGGCTAGCTCGCACCGGGGAGCTGTTTTTT.

This clonotype has a count of ten or more. The chain combines TRBV11-2 with TRBJ2-1; 9 bases match TRBD1. Looked up from germline, CDR1 is SGHAT and CDR2 is FQNNGV. V dropped 1 base and J dropped 5; count of bases not matched to a gene: 6. This CDR3 comprises 16 residues. CDR3 sequence: CASSLGPGQGHNEQFF. The CDR3 nucleotides are TGTGCCAGCAGCTTAGGGCCGGGACAGGGCCACAATGAGCAGTTCTTC.

This clonotype was seen only a few times. The chain uses TRBV4-2 and TRBJ2-1; 8 bases fit TRBD2. CDR1 and CDR2 (germline): LGHNA, YNFKEQ. The CDR3 loop spans 15 amino acids. V lost 1 base to trimming and J lost 7 bases; unmatched junction nucleotides: 6. CDR3 in DNA: TGTGCCAGCAGCCAAGTGGCGGGGGGTCGGAATGAGCAGTTCTTC. Protein: CASSQVAGGRNEQFF.

The chain has TRBV6-1 and TRBJ2-1; TRBD2 matches 9 bases. V shed 8 bases and J 7 bases; nucleotides not matched to a gene: 12. The CDR3 has 15 amino acids. Germline V gene sequence: CDR1 MNHNS, CDR2 SASEGT. The CDR3 loop reads CASWAGGGGKNEQFF. The DNA for the CDR3 is TGTGCCAGCTGGGCTGGCGGGGGGGGGAAGAATGAGCAGTTCTTC.